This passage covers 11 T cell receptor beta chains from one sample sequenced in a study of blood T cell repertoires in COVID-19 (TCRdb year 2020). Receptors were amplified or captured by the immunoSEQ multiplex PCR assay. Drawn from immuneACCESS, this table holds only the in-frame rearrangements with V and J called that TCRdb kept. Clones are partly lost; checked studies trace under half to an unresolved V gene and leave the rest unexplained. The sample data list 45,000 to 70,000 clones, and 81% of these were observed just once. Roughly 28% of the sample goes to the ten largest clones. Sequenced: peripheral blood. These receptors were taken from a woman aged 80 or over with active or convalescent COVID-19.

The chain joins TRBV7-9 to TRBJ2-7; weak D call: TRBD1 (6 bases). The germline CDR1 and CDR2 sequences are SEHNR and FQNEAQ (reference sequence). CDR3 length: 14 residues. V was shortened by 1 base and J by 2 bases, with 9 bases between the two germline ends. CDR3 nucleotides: TGTGCCAGCAGCTTAGGGACAGAAACCTACGAGCAGTACTTC. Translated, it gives CASSLGTETYEQYF.

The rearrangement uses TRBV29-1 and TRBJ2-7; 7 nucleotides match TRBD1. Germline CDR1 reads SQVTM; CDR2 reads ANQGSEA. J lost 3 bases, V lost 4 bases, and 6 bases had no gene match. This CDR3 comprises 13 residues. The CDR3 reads CSVAPGQNYEQYF. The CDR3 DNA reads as TGCAGCGTTGCCCCGGGACAGAACTACGAGCAGTACTTC.

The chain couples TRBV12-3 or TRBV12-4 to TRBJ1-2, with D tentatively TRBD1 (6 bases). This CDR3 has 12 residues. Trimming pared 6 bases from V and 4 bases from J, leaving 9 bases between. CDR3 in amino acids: CASSQTGYGYTF. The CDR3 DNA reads TGTGCCAGCAGCCAGACAGGCTATGGCTACACCTTC.

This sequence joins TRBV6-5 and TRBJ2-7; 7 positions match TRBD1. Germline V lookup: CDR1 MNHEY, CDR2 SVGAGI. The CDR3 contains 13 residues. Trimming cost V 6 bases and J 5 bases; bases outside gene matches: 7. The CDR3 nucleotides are TGTGCCAGCAGCCGAACAGGGGCCCACGAGCAGTACTTC. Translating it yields CASSRTGAHEQYF.

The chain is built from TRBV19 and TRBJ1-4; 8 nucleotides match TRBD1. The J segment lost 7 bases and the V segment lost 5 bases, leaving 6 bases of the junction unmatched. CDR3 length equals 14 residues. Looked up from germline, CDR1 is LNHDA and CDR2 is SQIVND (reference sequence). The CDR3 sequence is CASSSGGAGEKLFF. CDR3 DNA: TGTGCCAGTAGTTCAGGGGGCGCCGGTGAAAAACTGTTTTTT. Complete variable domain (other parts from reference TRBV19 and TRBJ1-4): DGGITQSPKYLFRKEGQNVTLSCEQNLNHDAMYWYRQDPGQGLRLIYYSQIVNDFQKGDIAEGYSVSREKKESFPLTVTSAQKNPTAFYLCASSSGGAGEKLFFGSGTQLSVL.

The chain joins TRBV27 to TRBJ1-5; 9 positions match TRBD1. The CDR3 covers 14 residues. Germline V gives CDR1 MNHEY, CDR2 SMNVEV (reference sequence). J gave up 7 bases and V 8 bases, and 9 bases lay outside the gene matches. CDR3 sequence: CASARDRVSQPQHF. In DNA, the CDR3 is TGTGCCAGCGCACGGGACAGGGTTAGCCAGCCCCAGCATTTT.

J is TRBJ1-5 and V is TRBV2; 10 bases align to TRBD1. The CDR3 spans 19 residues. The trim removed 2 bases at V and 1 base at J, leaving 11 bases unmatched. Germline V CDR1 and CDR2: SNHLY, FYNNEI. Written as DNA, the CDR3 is TGTGCCAGCAGTGAAATGGGACAGGGGTGGGGTATAAGCAATCAGCCCCAGCATTTT. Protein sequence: CASSEMGQGWGISNQPQHF. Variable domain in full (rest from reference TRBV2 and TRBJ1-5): EPEVTQTPSHQVTQMGQEVILRCVPISNHLYFYWYRQILGQKVEFLVSFYNNEISEKSEIFDDQFSVERPDGSNFTLKIRSTKLEDSAMYFCASSEMGQGWGISNQPQHFGDGTRLSIL.

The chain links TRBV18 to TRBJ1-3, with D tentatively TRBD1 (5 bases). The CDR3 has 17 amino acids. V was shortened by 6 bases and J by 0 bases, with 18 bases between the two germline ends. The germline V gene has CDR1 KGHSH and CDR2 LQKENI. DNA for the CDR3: TGTGCCAGCTCCACCGTTCTGGGGCCGAGCTCTGGAAACACCATATATTTT. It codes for CASSTVLGPSSGNTIYF.

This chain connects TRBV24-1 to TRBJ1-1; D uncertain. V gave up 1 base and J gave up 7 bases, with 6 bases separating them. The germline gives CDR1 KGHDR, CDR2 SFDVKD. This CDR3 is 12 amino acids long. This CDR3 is CATSDFGGEAFF. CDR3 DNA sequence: TGTGCCACCAGTGATTTTGGCGGTGAAGCTTTCTTT.

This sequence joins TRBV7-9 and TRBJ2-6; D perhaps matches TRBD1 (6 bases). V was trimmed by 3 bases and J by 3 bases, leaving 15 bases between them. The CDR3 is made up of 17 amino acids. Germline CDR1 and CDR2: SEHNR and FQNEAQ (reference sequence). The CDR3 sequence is CASSFGAGASGANVLTF. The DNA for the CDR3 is TGTGCCAGCAGCTTTGGTGCAGGGGCGAGTGGGGCCAACGTCCTGACTTTC. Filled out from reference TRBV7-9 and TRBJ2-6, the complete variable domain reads DTGVSQNPRHKITKRGQNVTFRCDPISEHNRLYWYRQTLGQGPEFLTYFQNEAQLEKSRLLSDRFSAERPKGSFSTLEIQRTEQGDSAMYLCASSFGAGASGANVLTFGAGSRLTVL.

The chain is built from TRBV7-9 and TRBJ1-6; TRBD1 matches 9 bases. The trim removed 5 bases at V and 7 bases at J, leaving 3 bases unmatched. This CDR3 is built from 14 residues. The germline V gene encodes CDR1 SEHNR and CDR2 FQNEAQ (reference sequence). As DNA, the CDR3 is TGTGCCAGCAGCGCCGGGACAGGGAATTCACCCCTCCACTTT. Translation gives CASSAGTGNSPLHF.